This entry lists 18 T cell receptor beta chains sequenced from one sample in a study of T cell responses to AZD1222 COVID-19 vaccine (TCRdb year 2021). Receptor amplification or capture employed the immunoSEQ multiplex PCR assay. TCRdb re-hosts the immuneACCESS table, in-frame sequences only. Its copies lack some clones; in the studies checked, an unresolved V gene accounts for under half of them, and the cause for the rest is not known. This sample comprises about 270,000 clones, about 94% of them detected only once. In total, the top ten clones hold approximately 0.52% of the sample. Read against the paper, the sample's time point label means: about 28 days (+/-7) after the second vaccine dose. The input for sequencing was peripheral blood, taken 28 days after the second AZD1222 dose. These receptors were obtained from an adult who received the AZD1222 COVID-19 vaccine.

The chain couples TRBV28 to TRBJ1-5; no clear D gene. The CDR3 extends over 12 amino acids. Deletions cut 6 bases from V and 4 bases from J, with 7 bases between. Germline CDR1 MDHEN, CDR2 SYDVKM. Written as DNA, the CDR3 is TGTGCCAGCAGGAGGGAGAATCAGCCCCAGCATTTT. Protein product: CASRRENQPQHF. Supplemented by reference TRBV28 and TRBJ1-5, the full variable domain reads DVKVTQSSRYLVKRTGEKVFLECVQDMDHENMFWYRQDPGLGLRLIYFSYDVKMKEKGDIPEGYSVSREKKERFSLILESASTNQTSMYLCASRRENQPQHFGDGTRLSIL.

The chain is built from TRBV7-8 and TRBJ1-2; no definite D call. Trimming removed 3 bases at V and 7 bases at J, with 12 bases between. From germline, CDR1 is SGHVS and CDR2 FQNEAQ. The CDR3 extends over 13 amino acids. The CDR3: CASSFPRLRGYTF. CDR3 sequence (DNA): TGTGCCAGCAGCTTTCCCAGGCTCCGTGGCTACACCTTC.

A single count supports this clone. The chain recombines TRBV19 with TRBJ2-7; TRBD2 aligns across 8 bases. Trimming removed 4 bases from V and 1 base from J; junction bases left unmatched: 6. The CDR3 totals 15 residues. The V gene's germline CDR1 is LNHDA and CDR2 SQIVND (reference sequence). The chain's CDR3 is CASSTLGRGSYEQYF. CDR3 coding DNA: TGTGCCAGTAGTACCCTCGGGAGGGGGTCCTACGAGCAGTACTTC.

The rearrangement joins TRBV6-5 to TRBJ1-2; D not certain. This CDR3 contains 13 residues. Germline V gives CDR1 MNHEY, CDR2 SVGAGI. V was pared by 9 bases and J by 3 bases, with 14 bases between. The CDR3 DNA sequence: TGTGCCAGTCGGCCGAATTTGGACTATGGCTACACCTTC. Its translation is CASRPNLDYGYTF.

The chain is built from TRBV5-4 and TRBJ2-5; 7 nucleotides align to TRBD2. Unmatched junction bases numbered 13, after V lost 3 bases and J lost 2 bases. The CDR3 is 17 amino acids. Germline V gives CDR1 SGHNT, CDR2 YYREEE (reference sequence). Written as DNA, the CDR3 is TGTGCCAGCAGCTGGGGTGGGGCCACTAGCGCTCAAGAGACCCAGTACTTC. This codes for CASSWGGATSAQETQYF.

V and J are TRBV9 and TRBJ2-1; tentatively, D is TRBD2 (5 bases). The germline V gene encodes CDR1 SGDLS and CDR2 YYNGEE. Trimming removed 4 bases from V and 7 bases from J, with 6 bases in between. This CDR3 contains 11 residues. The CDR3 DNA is TGTGCCAGCAGCAGACTAAATGAGCAGTTCTTC. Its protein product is CASSRLNEQFF.

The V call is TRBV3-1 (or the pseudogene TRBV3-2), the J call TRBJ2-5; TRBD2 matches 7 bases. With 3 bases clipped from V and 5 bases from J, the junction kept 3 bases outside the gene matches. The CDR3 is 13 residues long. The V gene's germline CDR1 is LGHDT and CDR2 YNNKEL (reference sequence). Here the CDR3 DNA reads TGTGCCAGCAGCCAGATGGGGGGGGAGACCCAGTACTTC. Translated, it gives CASSQMGGETQYF.

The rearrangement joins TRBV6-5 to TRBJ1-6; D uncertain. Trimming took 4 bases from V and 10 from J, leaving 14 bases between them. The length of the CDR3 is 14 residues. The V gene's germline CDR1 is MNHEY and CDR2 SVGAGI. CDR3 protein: CASSSSGRHSPLHF. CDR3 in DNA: TGTGCCAGCAGTTCATCGGGCCGTCACTCACCCCTCCACTTT.

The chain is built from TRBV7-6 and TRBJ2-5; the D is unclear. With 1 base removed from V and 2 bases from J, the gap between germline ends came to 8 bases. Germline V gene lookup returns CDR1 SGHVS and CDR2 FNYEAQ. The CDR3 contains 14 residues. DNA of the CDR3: TGTGCCAGCAGCTTAGAGCTTAGACAAGAGACCCAGTACTTC. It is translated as CASSLELRQETQYF. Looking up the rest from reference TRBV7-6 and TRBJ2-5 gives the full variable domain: GAGVSQSPRYKVTKRGQDVALRCDPISGHVSLYWYRQALGQGPEFLTYFNYEAQQDKSGLPNDRFSAERPEGSISTLTIQRTEQRDSAMYRCASSLELRQETQYFGPGTRLLVL.

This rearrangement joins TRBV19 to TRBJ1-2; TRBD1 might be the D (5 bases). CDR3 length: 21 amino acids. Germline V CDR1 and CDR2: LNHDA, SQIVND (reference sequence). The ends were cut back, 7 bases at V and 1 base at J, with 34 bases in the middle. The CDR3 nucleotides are TGTGCCAGTACACATACCCCCCCCAGGGACCCCAACCTGAATTGTAACTATGGCTACACCTTC. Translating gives CASTHTPPRDPNLNCNYGYTF.

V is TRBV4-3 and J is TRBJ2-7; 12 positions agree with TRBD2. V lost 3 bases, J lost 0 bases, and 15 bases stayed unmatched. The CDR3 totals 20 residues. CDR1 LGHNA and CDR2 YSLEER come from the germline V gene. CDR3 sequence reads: CASSQKIPGTSGWSSYEQYF. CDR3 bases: TGCGCCAGCAGCCAGAAGATTCCAGGGACTAGCGGGTGGAGCTCCTACGAGCAGTACTTC.

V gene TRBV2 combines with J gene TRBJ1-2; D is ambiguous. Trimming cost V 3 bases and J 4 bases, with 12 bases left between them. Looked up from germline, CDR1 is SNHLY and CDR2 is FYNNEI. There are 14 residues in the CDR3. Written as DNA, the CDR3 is TGTGCCAGCAGTGACAGTACTAAGAGCTATGGCTACACCTTC. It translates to CASSDSTKSYGYTF. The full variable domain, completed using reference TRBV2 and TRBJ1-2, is EPEVTQTPSHQVTQMGQEVILRCVPISNHLYFYWYRQILGQKVEFLVSFYNNEISEKSEIFDDQFSVERPDGSNFTLKIRSTKLEDSAMYFCASSDSTKSYGYTFGSGTRLTVV.

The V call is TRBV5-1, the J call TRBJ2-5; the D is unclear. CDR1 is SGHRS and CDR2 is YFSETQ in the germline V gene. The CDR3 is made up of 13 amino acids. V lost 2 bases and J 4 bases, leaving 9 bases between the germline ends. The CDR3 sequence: CASSFRVGETQYF. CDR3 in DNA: TGCGCCAGCAGCTTCCGGGTTGGAGAGACCCAGTACTTC. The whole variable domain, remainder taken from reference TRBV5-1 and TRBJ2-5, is KAGVTQTPRYLIKTRGQQVTLSCSPISGHRSVSWYQQTPGQGLQFLFEYFSETQRNKGNFPGRFSGRQFSNSRSEMNVSTLELGDSALYLCASSFRVGETQYFGPGTRLLVL.

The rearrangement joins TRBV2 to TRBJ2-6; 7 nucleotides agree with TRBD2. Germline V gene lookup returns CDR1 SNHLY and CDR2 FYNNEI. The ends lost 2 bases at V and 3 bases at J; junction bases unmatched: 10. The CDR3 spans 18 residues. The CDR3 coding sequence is TGTGCCAGCAGTGAATCCATGGGGAGGGTGAGTGGGGCCAACGTCCTGACTTTC. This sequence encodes CASSESMGRVSGANVLTF.

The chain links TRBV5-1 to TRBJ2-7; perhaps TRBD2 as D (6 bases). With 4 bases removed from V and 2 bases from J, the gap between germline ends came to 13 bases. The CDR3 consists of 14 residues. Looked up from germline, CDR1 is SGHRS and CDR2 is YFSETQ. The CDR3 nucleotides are TGCGCCAGCAGCCCTGGGACTCCCACCTACGAGCAGTACTTC. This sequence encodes CASSPGTPTYEQYF.

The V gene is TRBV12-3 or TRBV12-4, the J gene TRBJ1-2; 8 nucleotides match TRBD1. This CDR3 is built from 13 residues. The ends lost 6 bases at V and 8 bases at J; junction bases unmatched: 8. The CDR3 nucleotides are TGTGCCAGCAGCCCAGGGGGCAAGGGAGGCTACACCTTC. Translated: CASSPGGKGGYTF.

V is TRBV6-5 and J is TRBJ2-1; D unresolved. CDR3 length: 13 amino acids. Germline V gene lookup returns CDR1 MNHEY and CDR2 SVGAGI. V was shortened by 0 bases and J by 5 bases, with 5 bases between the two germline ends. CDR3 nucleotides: TGTGCCAGCAGTTACTCTCCCGACAATGAGCAGTTCTTC. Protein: CASSYSPDNEQFF.

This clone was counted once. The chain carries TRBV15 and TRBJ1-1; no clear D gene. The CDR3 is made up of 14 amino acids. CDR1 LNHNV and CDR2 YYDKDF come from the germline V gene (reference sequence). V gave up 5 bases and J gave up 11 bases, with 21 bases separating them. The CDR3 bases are TGTGCCACCAGCCCGAACGACCTAGCCAGTATCGCTTTCTTT. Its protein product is CATSPNDLASIAFF.